These T cell receptor beta chains were read from a single sample in a study of T cell repertoires in cytomegalovirus infection. TCRdb itself ran the reads through MiXCR, one entry per CDR3 protein. Among hundreds of thousands of distinct CDR3 sequences listed, approximately 25% were seen once. Sequencing was done on a sample of CD8+ T cells from PBMCs. The receptors were sampled from a human donor in good health (CMV status not recorded). Some clones in this sample may be carry-over from other donors' samples. Both conserved end residues are trimmed from each CDR3. A D gene is named only where the DNA matches it firmly. Rows give clone size only sometimes, using once, few, many, or a class for an expanded clone.

v_call	clone_size	d_call	cdr3_length	cdr3_aa
TRBV7-2	few	TRBD2	13	ASSSLGGAADTQY
TRBV28	.	.	13	ASSRSGVVDTEAF
TRBV12-3/TRBV12-4	.	.	15	ASILMVAGHYNSPLH
TRBV4-3	few	.	14	ASSHSLLKSTDTQY
TRBV27	.	.	11	ASSLSGRLEQY
TRBV6-2/TRBV6-3	many	TRBD2	14	ASSDRGGNNDNEQF
TRBV27	.	TRBD1	13	ASSFQGDFNQPQH
TRBV11-3	many	TRBD2	13	ASSLTAGISNEQF
TRBV4-2	.	.	13	ASSQGGGDQETQY
TRBV19	few	.	11	ASSIQMNTEAF
TRBV7-9	.	TRBD2	14	ASSTGTSGTQETQY
TRBV2	few	TRBD1	13	ATLNRDSGTGELF
TRBV7-6	many	TRBD2	13	ASSSGTAGTGELF
TRBV7-9	few	TRBD2	14	ASTGLAGGLTDTQY
TRBV6-6	few	.	12	ASTAESWDQPQH
TRBV14	many	.	12	ASSLDPRASEAF
TRBV27	.	.	11	ASSLGHVTEAF
TRBV6-2/TRBV6-3	.	.	10	ASEDSAYEQY
TRBV4-2	.	.	15	ASSQDTHASSIYGYT
TRBV7-8	many	TRBD1	14	ASSKPGTGSYNEQF
TRBV7-4	once	TRBD1	14	ASGPTGTGVYNEQF
TRBV6-6	.	.	14	ASSYSIGMRSETQY
TRBV27	.	TRBD1	11	ASSFTGVQPQH
TRBV5-6	.	TRBD1	12	ASSWTGAEETQY
TRBV6-6	few	TRBD2	14	ASSSRGSGDTDTQY
TRBV7-2	many	TRBD1	11	ASSLDRADTQY
TRBV24-1	.	.	13	ATSANGGRDNEQF
TRBV7-8	many	TRBD1	11	ASSLVRDREVN
TRBV28	.	.	10	ASSFPGDKAF
TRBV19	.	TRBD1	14	ASIPLGTGGNIEAF
TRBV2	.	.	11	AERRGQYNEQF
TRBV20-1	few	TRBD2	12	SARESGGAYEQY
TRBV6-6	.	.	16	ASSYSRRLKGVTDTQY